The T cell receptor (beta chain) under discussion was sequenced for a study of CD8+ T cells in alopecia areata. V shed 2 bases, J shed 1 base, and the junction held 1 base outside the gene matches. The CDR3 is 14 amino acids. Germline CDR1 reads SGHNT; CDR2 reads YYREEE (reference sequence). RNA, once extracted, was reverse transcribed into cDNA for use as the sequencing template. Here immunoSEQ multiplex PCR was the method, and the copy in TCRdb shows in-frame clones only, minus some. The sample has some 170,000 clones, about 54% seen once; the top ten hold under 20%. As to treatment: oral pan-JAK inhibitor, 5-10 mg twice daily. Sorted populations comprised CD4+ and CD8+ T cells obtained from PBMCs.

J is TRBJ2-7 and V is TRBV5-4; 9 bases agree with TRBD2. The TCR sequence derives from a human donor with alopecia areata. The specimen was CD4+ T cells sorted from blood, collected between weeks 55 and 65, from a patient treated with tofacitinib. CDR3 in DNA: TGTGCCAGCAGCTTAGCGGGGGGTTCCTACGAGCAGTACTTC. It specifies CASSLAGGSYEQYF.